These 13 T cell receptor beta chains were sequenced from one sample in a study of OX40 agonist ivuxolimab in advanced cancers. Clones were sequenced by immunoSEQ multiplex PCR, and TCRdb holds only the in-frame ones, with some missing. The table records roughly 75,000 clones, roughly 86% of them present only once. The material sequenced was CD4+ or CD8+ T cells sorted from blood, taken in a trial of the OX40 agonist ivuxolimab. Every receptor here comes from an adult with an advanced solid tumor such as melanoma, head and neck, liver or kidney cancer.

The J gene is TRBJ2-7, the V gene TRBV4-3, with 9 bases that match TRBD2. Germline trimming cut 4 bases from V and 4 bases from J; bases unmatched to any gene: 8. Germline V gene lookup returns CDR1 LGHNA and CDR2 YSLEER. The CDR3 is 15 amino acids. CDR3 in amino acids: CASSRGASGNYEQYF. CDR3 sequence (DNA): TGCGCCAGCAGCCGCGGGGCTAGCGGGAATTACGAGCAGTACTTC.

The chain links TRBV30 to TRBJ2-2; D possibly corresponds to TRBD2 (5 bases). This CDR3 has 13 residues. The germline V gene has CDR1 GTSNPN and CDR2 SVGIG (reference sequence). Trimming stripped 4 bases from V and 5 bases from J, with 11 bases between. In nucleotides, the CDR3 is TGTGCCTGGATCCCCCGGGGAACCGGGGAGCTGTTTTTT. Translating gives CAWIPRGTGELFF. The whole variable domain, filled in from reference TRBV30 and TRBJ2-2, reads SQTIHQWPATLVQPVGSPLSLECTVEGTSNPNLYWYRQAAGRGLQLLFYSVGIGQISSEVPQNLSASRPQDRQFILSSKKLLLSDSGFYLCAWIPRGTGELFFGEGSRLTVL.

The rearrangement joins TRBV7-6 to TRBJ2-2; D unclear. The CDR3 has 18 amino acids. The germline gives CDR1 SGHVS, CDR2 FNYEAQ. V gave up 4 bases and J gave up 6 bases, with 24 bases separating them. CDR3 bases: TGTGCCAGCAGCTCCTCTCGACCCGGATCGGTCGGAGCCGGGGAGCTGTTTTTT. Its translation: CASSSSRPGSVGAGELFF. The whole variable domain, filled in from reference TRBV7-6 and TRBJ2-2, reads GAGVSQSPRYKVTKRGQDVALRCDPISGHVSLYWYRQALGQGPEFLTYFNYEAQQDKSGLPNDRFSAERPEGSISTLTIQRTEQRDSAMYRCASSSSRPGSVGAGELFFGEGSRLTVL.

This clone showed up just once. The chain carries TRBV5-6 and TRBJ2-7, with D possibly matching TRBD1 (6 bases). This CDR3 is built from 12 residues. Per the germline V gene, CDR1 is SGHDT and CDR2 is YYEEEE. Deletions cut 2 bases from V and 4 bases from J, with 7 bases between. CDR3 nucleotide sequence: TGTGCCAGCAGCTTTCAGGGGTACGAGCAGTACTTC. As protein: CASSFQGYEQYF.

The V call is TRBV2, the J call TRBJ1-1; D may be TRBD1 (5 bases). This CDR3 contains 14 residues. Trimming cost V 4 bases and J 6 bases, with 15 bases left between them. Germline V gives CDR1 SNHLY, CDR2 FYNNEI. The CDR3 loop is CASSVEGRDSEAFF. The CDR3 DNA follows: TGTGCCAGCAGTGTGGAAGGGAGGGACTCTGAAGCTTTCTTT. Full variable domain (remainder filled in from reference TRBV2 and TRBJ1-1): EPEVTQTPSHQVTQMGQEVILRCVPISNHLYFYWYRQILGQKVEFLVSFYNNEISEKSEIFDDQFSVERPDGSNFTLKIRSTKLEDSAMYFCASSVEGRDSEAFFGQGTRLTVV.

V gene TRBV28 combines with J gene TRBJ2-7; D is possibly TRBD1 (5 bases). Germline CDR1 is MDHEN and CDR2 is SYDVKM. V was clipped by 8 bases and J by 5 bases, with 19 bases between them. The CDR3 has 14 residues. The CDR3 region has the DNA TGTGCCAGCGTCACCGGTACAGGAACTCACGAGCAGTACTTC. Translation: CASVTGTGTHEQYF.

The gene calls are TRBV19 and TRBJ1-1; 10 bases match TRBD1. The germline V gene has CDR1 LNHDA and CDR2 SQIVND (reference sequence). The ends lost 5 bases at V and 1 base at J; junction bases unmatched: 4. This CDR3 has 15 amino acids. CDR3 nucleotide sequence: TGTGCCAGTAGTGCAGGACAGGGGGAGAACACTGAAGCTTTCTTT. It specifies CASSAGQGENTEAFF. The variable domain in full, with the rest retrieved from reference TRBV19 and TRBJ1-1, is DGGITQSPKYLFRKEGQNVTLSCEQNLNHDAMYWYRQDPGQGLRLIYYSQIVNDFQKGDIAEGYSVSREKKESFPLTVTSAQKNPTAFYLCASSAGQGENTEAFFGQGTRLTVV.

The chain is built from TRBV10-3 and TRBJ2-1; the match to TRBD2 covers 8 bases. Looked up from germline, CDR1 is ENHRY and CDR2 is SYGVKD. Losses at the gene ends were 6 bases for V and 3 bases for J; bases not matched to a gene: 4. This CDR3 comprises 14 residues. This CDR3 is CAISPGGDYNEQFF. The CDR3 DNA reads TGTGCCATCAGCCCGGGAGGGGACTACAATGAGCAGTTCTTC.

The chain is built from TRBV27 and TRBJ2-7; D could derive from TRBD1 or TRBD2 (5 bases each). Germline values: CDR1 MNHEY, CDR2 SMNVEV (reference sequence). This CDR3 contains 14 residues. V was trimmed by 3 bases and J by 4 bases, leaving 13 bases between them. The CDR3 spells CASSFSGPSYEQYF. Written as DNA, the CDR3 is TGTGCCAGCAGTTTTTCGGGGCCCTCATACGAGCAGTACTTC.

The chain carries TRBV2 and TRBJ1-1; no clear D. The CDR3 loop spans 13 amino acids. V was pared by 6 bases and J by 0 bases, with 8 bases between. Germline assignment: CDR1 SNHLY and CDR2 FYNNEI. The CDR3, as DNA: TGTGCCAGCAGAGGCGACCTGAACACTGAAGCTTTCTTT. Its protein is CASRGDLNTEAFF.

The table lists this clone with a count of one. The CDR3 sequence: CASSLRVRDNYGYTF. The CDR3, as DNA: TGTGCCAGCAGCTTACGGGTCAGGGACAACTATGGCTACACCTTC. The V call is TRBV11-2, the J call TRBJ1-2; perhaps TRBD1 as D (5 bases). V was shortened by 2 bases and J by 2 bases, with 12 bases between the two germline ends. CDR1 is SGHAT, CDR2 FQNNGV, per germline. The length of the CDR3 is 15 residues.

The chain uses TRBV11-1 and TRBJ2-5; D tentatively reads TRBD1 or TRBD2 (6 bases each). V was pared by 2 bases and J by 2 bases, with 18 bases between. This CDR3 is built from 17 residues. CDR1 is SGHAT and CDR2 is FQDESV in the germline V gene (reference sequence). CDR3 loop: CASSLRGAGQSQETQYF. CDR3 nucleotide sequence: TGTGCCAGCAGCTTAAGGGGGGCTGGACAGTCGCAAGAGACCCAGTACTTC.

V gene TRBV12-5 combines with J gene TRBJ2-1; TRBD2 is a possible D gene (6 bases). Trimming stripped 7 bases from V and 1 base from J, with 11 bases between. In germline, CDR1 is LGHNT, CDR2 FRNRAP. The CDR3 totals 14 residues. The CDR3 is CASALSGSYNEQFF. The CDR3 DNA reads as TGTGCTAGTGCCCTTAGCGGATCCTACAATGAGCAGTTCTTC.